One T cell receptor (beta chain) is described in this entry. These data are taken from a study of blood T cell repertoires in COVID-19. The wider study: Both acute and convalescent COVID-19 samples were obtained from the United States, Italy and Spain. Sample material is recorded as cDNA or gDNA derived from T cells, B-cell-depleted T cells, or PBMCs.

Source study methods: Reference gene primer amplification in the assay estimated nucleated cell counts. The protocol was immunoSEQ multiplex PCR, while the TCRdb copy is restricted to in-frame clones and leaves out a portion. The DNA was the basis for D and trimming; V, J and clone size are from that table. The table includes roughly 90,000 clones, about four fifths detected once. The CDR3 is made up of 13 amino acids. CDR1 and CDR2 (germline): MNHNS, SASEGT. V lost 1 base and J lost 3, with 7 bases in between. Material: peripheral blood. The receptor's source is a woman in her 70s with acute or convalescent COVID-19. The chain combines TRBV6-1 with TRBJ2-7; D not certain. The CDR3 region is CASSEDPGYEQYF. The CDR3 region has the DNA TGTGCCAGCAGTGAAGACCCCGGCTACGAGCAGTACTTC.